The 17 T cell receptor beta chains listed next were all sequenced from one sample in a study of T cells in localized non-small cell lung cancer (dated by TCRdb to the early 2020s). Library generation was performed with the immunoSEQ multiplex PCR assay. TCRdb took this table from immuneACCESS and kept in-frame rearrangements with V and J called. Such tables lack part of the clones; where checked against another copy, unresolved V genes explain under half of the gap, and the rest is unexplained. The table for this sample lists 7,000 to 10,000 clones; around 60% of them were counted only once. Roughly 7.4% of the sample rests with the top ten. Sequenced material: lymph node tissue, taken before any cancer treatment. The receptors were gathered from a male donor aged 60 or older with stage I squamous cell lung carcinoma.

By frequency in the sample, this clone is large. The J gene is TRBJ1-3, the V gene TRBV30; D may be TRBD1 (5 bases). Trimming took 4 bases from V and 4 from J, leaving 8 bases between them. This CDR3 is built from 12 residues. Germline CDR1 GTSNPN, CDR2 SVGIG (reference sequence). In nucleotides, the CDR3 is TGTGCCTGGAAGGGGTTAGGAAACACCATATATTTT. Protein: CAWKGLGNTIYF.

The chain carries TRBV11-3 and TRBJ2-1, with 14 bases aligning to TRBD2. Germline V lookup: CDR1 SGHNT, CDR2 YENEEA. The V gene end was trimmed by 4 bases and the J gene end by 16 bases; junction bases not matched to a gene: 12. The CDR3 totals 15 residues. The CDR3 loop is CASSSPTTSGRALFF. CDR3 DNA sequence: TGTGCCAGCAGCTCGCCCACGACTAGCGGGAGGGCGTTATTCTTC.

This clone has only a few counts. J is TRBJ2-1 and V is TRBV6-8; tentative D call: TRBD1 (5 bases). Per the germline V gene, CDR1 is MNHGY and CDR2 is SAAAGT. The CDR3 covers 16 residues. V gave up 8 bases and J gave up 6 bases, with 23 bases separating them. CDR3 sequence reads: CASLKPGAVRSNEQFF. The CDR3 DNA reads TGTGCCAGCCTCAAACCTGGGGCGGTGCGATCCAATGAGCAGTTCTTC.

The rearrangement joins TRBV29-1 to TRBJ2-7, with TRBD1 matching over 7 bases. CDR3 length equals 16 residues. Germline V gene sequence: CDR1 SQVTM, CDR2 ANQGSEA. V shed 0 bases, J shed 2 bases, and the junction held 10 bases outside the gene matches. CDR3 region: CSVEDRSRDSPYEQYF. The CDR3 DNA reads as TGCAGCGTTGAAGATCGATCTCGGGACAGCCCCTACGAGCAGTACTTC.

V usage is TRBV28 and J usage is TRBJ2-5; 10 bases line up with TRBD1. Looked up from germline, CDR1 is MDHEN and CDR2 is SYDVKM. The CDR3 sequence is 15 residues long. The ends lost 5 bases at V and 4 bases at J; junction bases unmatched: 7. The CDR3 loop reads CASSASGTGAETQYF. CDR3 DNA sequence: TGTGCCAGCAGTGCCTCCGGGACAGGGGCAGAGACCCAGTACTTC.

This clone is a singleton in its sample. The chain is built from TRBV7-6 and TRBJ1-3; TRBD1 matches 7 bases. J was trimmed by 3 bases and V by 1 base; bases with no gene match: 18. Per the germline V gene, CDR1 is SGHVS and CDR2 is FNYEAQ. This CDR3 comprises 20 residues. This CDR3 reads CASSLDGLGIARQGGNTIYF. For the CDR3, the DNA is TGTGCCAGCAGCTTAGATGGGCTGGGTATCGCGAGACAGGGTGGAAACACCATATATTTT.

The rearrangement joins TRBV5-1 to TRBJ2-7, with 8 bases identical to TRBD1. Trimming removed 6 bases from V and 0 bases from J; junction bases left unmatched: 11. The CDR3 loop spans 16 amino acids. Germline CDR1 SGHRS, CDR2 YFSETQ. For the CDR3, the DNA is TGCGCCAGCAATGACCAACCAGGGGGCAGCTCCTACGAGCAGTACTTC. Its protein is CASNDQPGGSSYEQYF.

There are a few counts of this clone. This chain joins TRBV28 and TRBJ1-2; D is undetermined. V was clipped by 6 bases and J by 2 bases, with 13 bases between them. CDR3 length: 14 amino acids. CDR1 is MDHEN, CDR2 SYDVKM, per germline. The CDR3 is CASSPRSSNYGYTF. For the CDR3, the DNA is TGTGCCAGCAGCCCCAGATCCTCAAACTATGGCTACACCTTC.

The gene calls are TRBV6-8 and TRBJ2-1, with TRBD2 matching 11 bases. Germline CDR1 MNHGY, CDR2 SAAAGT. V lost 5 bases and J lost 4; bases outside the gene matches: 7. This CDR3 spans 16 amino acids. CDR3 nucleotides: TGTGCCAGCAGTCCTCGCCTAGCGGGAGGTTACAATGAGCAGTTCTTC. It yields the protein CASSPRLAGGYNEQFF.

This sequence joins TRBV2 and TRBJ2-5, with no clear D. V lost 9 bases and J 5 bases, leaving 13 bases between the germline ends. Per the germline V gene, CDR1 is SNHLY and CDR2 is FYNNEI. This CDR3 has 12 amino acids. Here the CDR3 DNA reads TGTGCCAGGAGGTTAAGTGGGGAGACCCAGTACTTC. Its protein product is CARRLSGETQYF.

The chain couples TRBV6-8 to TRBJ2-3, with D tentatively TRBD1 (5 bases). The germline CDR1 and CDR2 sequences are MNHGY and SAAAGT. V was cut by 10 bases and J by 5 bases, with 25 bases left in between. The CDR3 extends over 16 amino acids. The DNA of the CDR3 is TGTGCCACCCTGTTCCCGCAGGGTCCAAGGGGAGATACGCAGTATTTT. This sequence encodes CATLFPQGPRGDTQYF.

V usage is TRBV25-1 and J usage is TRBJ1-1, with D perhaps TRBD1 (5 bases). The CDR3 is 13 residues long. The germline gives CDR1 MGHDK, CDR2 SYGVNS. V lost 4 bases to trimming and J lost 7 bases, with 13 bases between them. In DNA form, the CDR3 reads TGTGCCAGCAGTGGCCCCAGACAGCTTGAAGCTTTCTTT. Its protein is CASSGPRQLEAFF. Together with reference TRBV25-1 and TRBJ1-1, the CDR3 gives the full variable domain: EADIYQTPRYLVIGTGKKITLECSQTMGHDKMYWYQQDPGMELHLIHYSYGVNSTEKGDLSSESTVSRIRTEHFPLTLESARPSHTSQYLCASSGPRQLEAFFGQGTRLTVV.

The V gene is TRBV11-3, the J gene TRBJ1-1; TRBD1 agrees at 8 bases. Germline V gene lookup returns CDR1 SGHNT and CDR2 YENEEA. The ends lost 5 bases at V and 4 bases at J; junction bases unmatched: 6. There are 14 residues in the CDR3. This chain's CDR3 is CASSTTGEGTEAFF. CDR3 nucleotides: TGTGCCAGCAGCACGACAGGGGAGGGCACTGAAGCTTTCTTT.

This clone came up a few times. V is TRBV9 and J is TRBJ2-7; TRBD1 matches at 7 bases. J gave up 0 bases and V 2 bases, and 8 bases lay outside the gene matches. This CDR3 has 16 amino acids. CDR1 SGDLS and CDR2 YYNGEE come from the germline V gene. CDR3 DNA sequence: TGTGCCAGCAGCGTTACCGGGACAGCAGACTCCTACGAGCAGTACTTC. The encoded protein is CASSVTGTADSYEQYF.

The sample holds a few counts of this clone. This chain links TRBV6-7 with TRBJ2-7; D unclear. TRBV6-7 is an ORF for which the function is uncertain. The V and J ends lost 6 bases and 7 bases respectively, with 19 bases between them. The CDR3 sequence is 14 residues long. Here the CDR3 DNA reads TGTGCCAGCAGCCCCAGGACGGCACCTGTTGAGCAGTACTTC. It translates to CASSPRTAPVEQYF.

This clone was observed a few times. A base remains ambiguous or unread, so its encoded residue is written X. The chain joins TRBV11-3 to TRBJ2-5; 8 bases line up with TRBD2. This CDR3 spans 15 amino acids. Germline CDR1 and CDR2: SGHNT and YENEEA. Unmatched junction bases numbered 12, after V lost 5 bases and J lost 7 bases. The CDR3 DNA reads as TGTGCCAGCAGCCAACCGGGACTAGGGGTYGGGACCCAGTACTTC. Translated: CASSQPGLGXGTQYF. The full-length CDR3 reads as CASSQPGLGVGTQYF.

The chain is built from TRBV11-3 and TRBJ1-1; 9 positions agree with TRBD1. J lost 0 bases, V lost 1 base, and 3 bases had no gene match. Germline CDR1 and CDR2: SGHNT and YENEEA. This CDR3 comprises 16 residues. This CDR3 is CASSLVGTGMNTEAFF. For the CDR3, the DNA is TGTGCCAGCAGCTTAGTGGGGACAGGGATGAACACTGAAGCTTTCTTT.